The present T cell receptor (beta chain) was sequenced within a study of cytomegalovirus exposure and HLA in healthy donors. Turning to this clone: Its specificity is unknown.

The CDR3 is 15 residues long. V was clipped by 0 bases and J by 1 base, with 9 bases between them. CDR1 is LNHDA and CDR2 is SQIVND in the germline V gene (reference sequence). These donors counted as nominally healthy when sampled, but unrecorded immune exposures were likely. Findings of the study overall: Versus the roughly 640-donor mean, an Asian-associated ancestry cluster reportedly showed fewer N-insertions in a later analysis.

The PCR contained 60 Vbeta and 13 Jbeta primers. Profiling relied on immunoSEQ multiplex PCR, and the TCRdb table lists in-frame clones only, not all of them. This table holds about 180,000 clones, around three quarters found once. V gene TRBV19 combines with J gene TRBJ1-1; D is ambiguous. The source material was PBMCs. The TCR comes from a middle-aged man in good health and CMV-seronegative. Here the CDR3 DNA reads TGTGCCAGTAGTATAGATCCGGAGGGGAACACTGAAGCTTTCTTT. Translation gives CASSIDPEGNTEAFF.